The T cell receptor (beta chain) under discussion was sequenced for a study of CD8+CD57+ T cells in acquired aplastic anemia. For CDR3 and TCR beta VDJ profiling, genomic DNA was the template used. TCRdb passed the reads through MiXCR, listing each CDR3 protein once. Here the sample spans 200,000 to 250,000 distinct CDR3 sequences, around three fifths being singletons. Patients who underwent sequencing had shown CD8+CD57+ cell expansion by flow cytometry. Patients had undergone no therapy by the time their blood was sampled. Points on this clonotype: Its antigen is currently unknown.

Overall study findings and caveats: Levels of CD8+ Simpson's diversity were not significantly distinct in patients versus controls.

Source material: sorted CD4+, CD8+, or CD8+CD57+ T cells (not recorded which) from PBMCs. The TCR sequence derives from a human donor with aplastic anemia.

CDR3 protein: CASSKAGNTIYF. CDR3 DNA: TGTGCCAGCAGCAAAGCTGGAAACACCATATATTTT. The chain joins TRBV11-2 to TRBJ1-3; D unresolved. The CDR3 length is 12 residues. From germline, CDR1 is SGHAT and CDR2 FQNNGV. V was cut by 5 bases and J by 2 bases, with 4 bases left in between.